These 21 T cell receptor beta chains were sequenced from one sample in a study of cytomegalovirus exposure and HLA in healthy donors. PCR employed 60 Vbeta and 13 Jbeta primers. Here immunoSEQ multiplex PCR was the method, and the copy in TCRdb shows in-frame clones only, minus some. Found here are some 50,000 clones, approximately 70% of them singletons; the top ten hold around a fifth. Material for sequencing was PBMCs. The receptors originated from a woman aged 45-65 years in good health and CMV-seropositive.

The DNA for the CDR3 is TGTGCCAGCAGTCCAGGACAGCGACCCTACAATGAGCAGTTCTTC. It encodes CASSPGQRPYNEQFF. This rearrangement joins TRBV27 to TRBJ2-1; the D gene is possibly TRBD1 (6 bases). CDR1 is MNHEY, CDR2 SMNVEV, per germline (reference sequence). The germline V and J ends were trimmed by 5 bases and 2 bases, with 13 bases remaining between them. CDR3 size: 15 residues.

This sequence joins TRBV4-3 and TRBJ1-2, with 11 bases fitting TRBD1. The CDR3 consists of 18 residues. Germline lookup yields CDR1 LGHNA and CDR2 YSLEER. With 4 bases clipped from V and 0 bases from J, the junction kept 10 bases outside the gene matches. The CDR3 nucleotides read TGCGCCAGCAGCCGAGCTACCGGGACAGGGGGAGCTAACTATGGCTACACCTTC. It codes for CASSRATGTGGANYGYTF.

This chain joins TRBV14 and TRBJ2-1; 7 nucleotides line up with TRBD1. The germline gives CDR1 SGHDN, CDR2 FVKESK. This CDR3 region has 13 residues. Germline trimming cut 1 base from V and 9 bases from J; bases unmatched to any gene: 3. CDR3 protein: CASSQVPGGEQFF. CDR3 in DNA: TGTGCCAGCAGCCAAGTTCCAGGGGGTGAGCAGTTCTTC.

The chain uses TRBV9 and TRBJ2-7; a possible D gene is TRBD1 (6 bases). V was cut by 0 bases and J by 3 bases, with 13 bases left in between. The CDR3 spans 15 residues. Germline V lookup: CDR1 SGDLS, CDR2 YYNGEE. The CDR3 bases are TGTGCCAGCAGCGTAGCCCCAGGGGACCTCTACGAGCAGTACTTC. Translating gives CASSVAPGDLYEQYF.

The V and J genes are TRBV18 and TRBJ1-5; no reliable D call. V was shortened by 2 bases and J by 0 bases, with 8 bases between the two germline ends. CDR1 KGHSH and CDR2 LQKENI come from the germline V gene. The length of the CDR3 is 15 residues. For the CDR3, the DNA is TGTGCCAGCTCACCAGGCGGCAATAGCAATCAGCCCCAGCATTTT. Translating it yields CASSPGGNSNQPQHF.

With respect to this clone: A junction end diverges from the germline sequence, so it may reflect a read error. The chain combines TRBV6-1 with TRBJ2-7; 7 bases are shared with TRBD1. This CDR3 region has 16 residues. In germline, CDR1 is MNHNS, CDR2 SASEGT. The CDR3 DNA is TGTGCCAGCAGGGAAGCACCCCGGGACAGCCGCTACGAGCAGTACTTC. It specifies CASREAPRDSRYEQYF.

The J gene is TRBJ1-5, the V gene TRBV29-1, with a possible D match to TRBD1 (5 bases). Germline lookup yields CDR1 SQVTM and CDR2 ANQGSEA. This CDR3 spans 14 amino acids. V was clipped by 4 bases and J by 2 bases, with 12 bases between them. CDR3 DNA sequence: TGCAGCGTTGGGGGTCGGGGGGGCAATCAGCCCCAGCATTTT. It specifies CSVGGRGGNQPQHF.

J is TRBJ2-1 and V is TRBV7-8; 9 bases map to TRBD2. Germline loops: CDR1 SGHVS, CDR2 FQNEAQ. J lost 10 bases, V lost 1 base, and 2 bases had no gene match. There are 13 residues in the CDR3. As DNA, the CDR3 is TGTGCCAGCAGCTTAGGGCGGGGGGGAGAGCAGTTCTTC. Encoded protein: CASSLGRGGEQFF. Based on the CDR3 plus reference TRBV7-8 and TRBJ2-1, the full variable domain is GAGVSQSPRYKVAKRGQDVALRCDPISGHVSLFWYQQALGQGPEFLTYFQNEAQLDKSGLPSDRFFAERPEGSVSTLKIQRTQQEDSAVYLCASSLGRGGEQFFGPGTRLTVL.

The chain links TRBV5-5 to TRBJ1-5; D perhaps matches TRBD1 (6 bases). Germline lookup yields CDR1 SGHKS and CDR2 YYEKEE (reference sequence). Deletions cut 4 bases from V and 4 bases from J, with 15 bases between. The CDR3 spans 15 residues. The chain's CDR3 is CASSTTGLGNQPQHF. The CDR3 bases are TGTGCCAGCAGCACCACAGGGCTAGGGAATCAGCCCCAGCATTTT.

V is TRBV4-1 and J is TRBJ2-7; D is perhaps TRBD1 (6 bases). The V gene lost 3 bases and the J gene lost 3 bases, with 15 bases spanning the gap. Germline V gives CDR1 MGHRA, CDR2 YSYEKL. The length of the CDR3 is 15 residues. The CDR3 loop reads CASSHRQVRIYEQYF. CDR3 in DNA: TGCGCCAGCAGCCATAGACAGGTCCGGATCTACGAGCAGTACTTC.

The chain recombines TRBV19 with TRBJ1-4; D remains ambiguous. Per the germline V gene, CDR1 is LNHDA and CDR2 is SQIVND (reference sequence). The V and J ends lost 3 bases and 8 bases respectively, with 10 bases between them. The length of the CDR3 is 13 residues. The CDR3 DNA reads as TGTGCCAGTAGTATCCAGGTCCAGGAAAAACTGTTTTTT. This translates into CASSIQVQEKLFF.

This clone occurred once. The chain carries TRBV30 and TRBJ1-6; weak D call: TRBD1 (6 bases). CDR3 size: 13 residues. CDR1 and CDR2 (germline): GTSNPN, SVGIG (reference sequence). The germline V and J ends were trimmed by 2 bases and 9 bases, with 11 bases remaining between them. The CDR3 coding sequence is TGTGCCTGGAGTCCCCGAGGGGGTTCACCCCTCCACTTT. Its protein product is CAWSPRGGSPLHF.

Only a few counts were recorded for this clone. This rearrangement joins TRBV4-3 to TRBJ2-1; TRBD2 matches at 10 bases. The V gene end was trimmed by 0 bases and the J gene end by 4 bases; junction bases not matched to a gene: 15. The CDR3 length is 20 residues. CDR1 LGHNA and CDR2 YSLEER come from the germline V gene. The CDR3 sequence is CASSQDVNSGGLWGYNEQFF. The CDR3 region has the DNA TGCGCCAGCAGCCAAGATGTGAATAGCGGGGGGTTGTGGGGTTACAATGAGCAGTTCTTC.

The rearrangement joins TRBV2 to TRBJ2-1; 10 nucleotides align to TRBD2. Germline V gene sequence: CDR1 SNHLY, CDR2 FYNNEI. The junction had 7 bases not matched to a gene; V was cut back by 2 bases and J by 6 bases. The CDR3 runs 16 residues. CDR3 bases: TGTGCCAGCAGTGAAAAGGTAGCGGGGGGCCTCAATGAGCAGTTCTTC. Translated, it gives CASSEKVAGGLNEQFF.

A single count supports this clone. The V and J genes are TRBV11-3 and TRBJ2-1, with D hard to call. CDR3 length: 13 amino acids. Germline-derived CDR1 and CDR2 are SGHNT and YENEEA. V was clipped by 6 bases and J by 5 bases, with 11 bases between them. The CDR3: CASSFTVNNEQFF. CDR3 sequence (DNA): TGTGCCAGCAGTTTCACAGTGAACAATGAGCAGTTCTTC.

The chain carries TRBV7-4 and TRBJ2-7; tentatively, D is TRBD2 (6 bases). The germline CDR1 and CDR2 sequences are SGHVT and SQSDAQ. CDR3 length: 17 amino acids. Trimming pared 5 bases from V and 4 bases from J, leaving 24 bases between. CDR3: CASSPPFDGTYPYEQYF. The CDR3 DNA follows: TGTGCCAGCAGCCCCCCATTCGACGGGACTTACCCTTACGAGCAGTACTTC.

This clone was counted a few times. The rearrangement links TRBV4-3 to TRBJ2-5; perhaps TRBD1 as D (5 bases). V dropped 0 bases and J dropped 5 bases, with 10 bases sitting between them. CDR3 length: 14 residues. Per the germline V gene, CDR1 is LGHNA and CDR2 is YSLEER. For the CDR3, the DNA is TGCGCCAGCAGCCAAGATTGGGGCCTGGAGACCCAGTACTTC. Translation gives CASSQDWGLETQYF.

The chain uses TRBV7-2 and TRBJ2-5; 8 bases align to TRBD2. V was clipped by 6 bases and J by 1 base; unmatched bases: 10. The CDR3 sequence is 16 residues long. Germline values: CDR1 SGHTA, CDR2 FQGNSA. CDR3 amino acids: CASSFGGGGPQETQYF. DNA for the CDR3: TGTGCCAGCAGTTTCGGGGGGGGAGGGCCCCAAGAGACCCAGTACTTC. The full variable domain, rest sourced from reference TRBV7-2 and TRBJ2-5, is GAGVSQSPSNKVTEKGKDVELRCDPISGHTALYWYRQSLGQGLEFLIYFQGNSAPDKSGLPSDRFSAERTGGSVSTLTIQRTQQEDSAVYLCASSFGGGGPQETQYFGPGTRLLVL.

V usage is TRBV10-3 and J usage is TRBJ2-5; 10 bases match TRBD1. Germline V CDR1 and CDR2: ENHRY, SYGVKD. The CDR3 runs 14 residues. J lost 5 bases, V lost 2 bases, and 2 bases had no gene match. CDR3 in amino acids: CAISEGTGEETQYF. Here the CDR3 DNA reads TGTGCCATCAGTGAGGGGACAGGGGAGGAGACCCAGTACTTC.

The rearrangement joins TRBV7-2 to TRBJ1-2, with 9 bases fitting TRBD1. The germline CDR1 and CDR2 sequences are SGHTA and FQGNSA. CDR3 length: 13 amino acids. V dropped 6 bases and J dropped 4; count of bases not matched to a gene: 3. The CDR3 reads CASRLTGGYGYTF. DNA for the CDR3: TGTGCCAGCAGATTGACAGGGGGCTATGGCTACACCTTC.

The chain has TRBV7-9 and TRBJ1-5; D ambiguous. From germline, CDR1 is SEHNR and CDR2 FQNEAQ (reference sequence). Trimming pared 4 bases from V and 1 base from J, leaving 11 bases between. The CDR3 contains 15 residues. CDR3 loop: CASSSAGGSNQPQHF. The CDR3 region has the DNA TGTGCCAGCAGCTCGGCCGGAGGAAGCAATCAGCCCCAGCATTTT.